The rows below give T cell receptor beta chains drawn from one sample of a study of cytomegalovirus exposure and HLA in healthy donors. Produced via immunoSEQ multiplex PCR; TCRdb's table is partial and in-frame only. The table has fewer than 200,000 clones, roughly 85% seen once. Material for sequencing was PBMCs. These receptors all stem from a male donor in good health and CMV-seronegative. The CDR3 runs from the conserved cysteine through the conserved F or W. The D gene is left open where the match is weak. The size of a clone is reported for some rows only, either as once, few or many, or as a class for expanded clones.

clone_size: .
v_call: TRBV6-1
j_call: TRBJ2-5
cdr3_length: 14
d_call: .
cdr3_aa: CASSEEGGRGTDYF
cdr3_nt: TGTGCCAGCAGTGAAGAGGGGGGCAGGGGGACCGACTACTTC

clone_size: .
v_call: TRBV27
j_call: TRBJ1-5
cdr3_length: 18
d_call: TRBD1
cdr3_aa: CASSPWTGGANSNQPQHF
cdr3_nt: TGTGCCAGCAGTCCCTGGACAGGGGGGGCGAATAGCAATCAGCCCCAGCATTTT

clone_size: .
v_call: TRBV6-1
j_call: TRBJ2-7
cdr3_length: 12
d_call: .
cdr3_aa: CASINGLYEQYF
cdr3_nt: TGTGCCAGCATAAACGGTCTCTACGAGCAGTACTTC

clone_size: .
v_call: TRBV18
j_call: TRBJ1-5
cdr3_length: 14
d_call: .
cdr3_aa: CASSPPGVNQPQHF
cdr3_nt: TGTGCCAGCTCACCACCAGGGGTAAATCAGCCCCAGCATTTT

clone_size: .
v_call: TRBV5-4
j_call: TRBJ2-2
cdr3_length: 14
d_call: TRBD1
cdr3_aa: CASSLDRASGELFF
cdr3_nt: TGTGCCAGCAGCCTCGACAGGGCGTCTGGGGAGCTGTTTTTT

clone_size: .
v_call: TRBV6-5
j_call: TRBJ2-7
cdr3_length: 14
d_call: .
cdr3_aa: CASSYLSRVHEQYF
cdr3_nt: TGTGCCAGCAGTTACTTATCCAGGGTCCACGAGCAGTACTTC

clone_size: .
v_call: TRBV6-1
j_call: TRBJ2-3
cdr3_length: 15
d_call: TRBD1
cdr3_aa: CASSTRQGAADTQYF
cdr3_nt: TGTGCCAGCAGCACAAGACAGGGGGCGGCAGATACGCAGTATTTT

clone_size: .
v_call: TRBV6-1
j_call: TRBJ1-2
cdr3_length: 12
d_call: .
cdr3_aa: CASTRGGYGYTF
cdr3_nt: TGTGCCAGCACAAGGGGGGGCTATGGCTACACCTTC

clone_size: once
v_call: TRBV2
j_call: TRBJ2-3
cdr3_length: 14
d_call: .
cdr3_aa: CASSPNRVADTQYF
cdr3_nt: TGTGCCAGCAGCCCTAACAGGGTTGCGGATACGCAGTATTTT

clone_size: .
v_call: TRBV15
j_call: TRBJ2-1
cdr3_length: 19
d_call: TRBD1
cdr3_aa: CATSRDPQGTGGADNEQFF
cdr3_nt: TGTGCCACCAGCAGAGACCCCCAGGGAACAGGGGGCGCGGACAATGAGCAGTTCTTC

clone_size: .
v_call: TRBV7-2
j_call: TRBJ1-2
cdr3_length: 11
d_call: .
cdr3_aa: CASSPFYGYTF
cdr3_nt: TGTGCCAGCAGCCCTTTCTATGGCTACACCTTC

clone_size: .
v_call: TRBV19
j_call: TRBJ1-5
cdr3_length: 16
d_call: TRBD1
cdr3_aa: CASRRVTGVKKTDQHF
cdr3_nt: TGTGCCAGTAGGAGAGTAACAGGGGTAAAAAAAACAGACCAGCATTTT

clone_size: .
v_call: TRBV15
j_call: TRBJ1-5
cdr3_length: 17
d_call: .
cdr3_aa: CATSSWGGGGSNQPQHF
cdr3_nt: TGTGCCACCAGCTCCTGGGGAGGGGGTGGGAGCAATCAGCCCCAGCATTTT

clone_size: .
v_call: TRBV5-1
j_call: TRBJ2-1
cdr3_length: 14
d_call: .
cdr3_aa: CASSGDNAYNEQFF
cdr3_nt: TGCGCCAGCTCAGGGGACAACGCCTACAATGAGCAGTTCTTC

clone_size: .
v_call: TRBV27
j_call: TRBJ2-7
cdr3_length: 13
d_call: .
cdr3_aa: CASASGTSYEQYF
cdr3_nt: TGTGCCAGCGCCTCAGGGACAAGCTACGAGCAGTACTTC

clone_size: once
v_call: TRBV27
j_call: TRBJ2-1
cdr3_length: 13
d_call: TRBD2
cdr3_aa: CASRAGRDNEQFF
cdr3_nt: TGTGCCAGCAGGGCAGGGAGGGACAATGAGCAGTTCTTC

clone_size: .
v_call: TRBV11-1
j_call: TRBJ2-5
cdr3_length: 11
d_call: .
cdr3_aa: CATGWGGTQYF
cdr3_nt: TGTGCCACTGGATGGGGAGGGACCCAGTACTTC